The clone carrying this TCR beta chain appeared many times. This sample stems from a study of T cells in Graves' hyperthyroidism and ophthalmopathy. Germline values: CDR1 LNHDA, CDR2 SQIVND (reference sequence). CDR3 length: 14 residues. The ends were cut back, 9 bases at V and 8 bases at J, with 22 bases in the middle. Regions amplified from RNA transcripts were the TCR beta CDR3 regions. The TCR CDR3 was amplified in a first-round RT-PCR using the HTBI primer set. TCRdb reprocessed the multiplex PCR reads with MiXCR, giving one entry per CDR3 protein. The sample lists under 350,000 distinct CDR3 sequences, about 25% seen once, with about a quarter in the top ten.

The specimen was blood. The sequence derives from a man aged 35 to 55 with Graves' hyperthyroidism that later progressed to Graves' ophthalmopathy. The chain joins TRBV19 to TRBJ1-2, with TRBD1 as a possible D gene (6 bases). The CDR3 DNA is TGTGCCAGCTGGGCCGGGACACGGATTGGGGGCTACACCTTC. Its translation is CASWAGTRIGGYTF.